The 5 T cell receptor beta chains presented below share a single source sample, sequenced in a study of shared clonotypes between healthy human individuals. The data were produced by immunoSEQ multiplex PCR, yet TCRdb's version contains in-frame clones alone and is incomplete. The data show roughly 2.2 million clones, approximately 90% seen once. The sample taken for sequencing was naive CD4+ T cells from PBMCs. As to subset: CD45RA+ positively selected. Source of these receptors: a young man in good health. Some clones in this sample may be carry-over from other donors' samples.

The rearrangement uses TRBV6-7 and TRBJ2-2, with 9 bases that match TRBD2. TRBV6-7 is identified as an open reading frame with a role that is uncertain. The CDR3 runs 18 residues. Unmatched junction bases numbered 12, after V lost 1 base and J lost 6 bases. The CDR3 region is CASSYYSNSGSFPGELFF. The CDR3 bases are TGTGCCAGCAGTTACTACTCTAATAGCGGGAGTTTCCCCGGGGAGCTGTTTTTT.

The chain's CDR3 is CASSTGTTRAYEQYF. The DNA of the CDR3 is TGTGCCAGCAGCACCGGGACTACCCGGGCCTACGAGCAGTACTTC. V and J are TRBV5-4 and TRBJ2-7; 7 bases are a match to TRBD2. The trim removed 4 bases at V and 2 bases at J, leaving 9 bases unmatched. The CDR3 length is 15 residues. The germline CDR1 and CDR2 sequences are SGHNT and YYREEE (reference sequence). Using reference TRBV5-4 and TRBJ2-7 for the parts outside the CDR3, the full variable domain is ETGVTQSPTHLIKTRGQQVTLRCSSQSGHNTVSWYQQALGQGPQFIFQYYREEENGRGNFPPRFSGLQFPNYSSELNVNALELDDSALYLCASSTGTTRAYEQYFGPGTRLTVT.

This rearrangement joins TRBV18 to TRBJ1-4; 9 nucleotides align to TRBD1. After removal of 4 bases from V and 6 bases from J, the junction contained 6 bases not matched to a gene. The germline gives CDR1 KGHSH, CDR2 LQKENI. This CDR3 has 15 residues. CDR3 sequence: CASSRNRGLYEKLFF. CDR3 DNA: TGTGCCAGCTCACGCAACAGGGGGCTCTATGAAAAACTGTTTTTT.

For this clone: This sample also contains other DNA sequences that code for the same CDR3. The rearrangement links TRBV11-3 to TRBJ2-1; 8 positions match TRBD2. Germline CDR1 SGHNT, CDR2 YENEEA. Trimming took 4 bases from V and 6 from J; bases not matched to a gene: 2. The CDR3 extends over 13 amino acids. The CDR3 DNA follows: TGTGCCAGCAGCTCCGGGACTAGCAATGAGCAGTTCTTC. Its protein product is CASSSGTSNEQFF. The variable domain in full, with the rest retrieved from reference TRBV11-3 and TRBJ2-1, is EAGVVQSPRYKIIEKKQPVAFWCNPISGHNTLYWYLQNLGQGPELLIRYENEEAVDDSQLPKDRFSAERLKGVDSTLKIQPAELGDSAVYLCASSSGTSNEQFFGPGTRLTVL.

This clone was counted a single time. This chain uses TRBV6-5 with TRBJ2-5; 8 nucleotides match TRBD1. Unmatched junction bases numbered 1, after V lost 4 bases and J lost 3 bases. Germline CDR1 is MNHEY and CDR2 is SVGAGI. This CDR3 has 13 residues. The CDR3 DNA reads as TGTGCCAGCAGTTGGGGACAGGAAGAGACCCAGTACTTC. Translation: CASSWGQEETQYF.